This TCR beta chain was observed in a study of blood T cells in healthy people across ages. Study summary: About one barcoded TCR beta cDNA was captured per two T cells.

Germline V gives CDR1 SGHNT, CDR2 YYREEE (reference sequence). The CDR3 has 15 residues. Trimming took 5 bases from V and 5 from J, leaving 19 bases between them. Sample-barcoded 5' priming and a J-beta primer mix drove a second PCR of roughly 6 to 12 cycles. TCRdb re-called the 5' RACE reads through MiXCR, storing one row per CDR3 protein. The data hold 650,000 to 950,000 distinct CDR3 sequences, with under 45% observed a single time. The source is a man aged 60-69 years in good health. The chain uses TRBV5-4 and TRBJ2-5; a possible D gene is TRBD2 (5 bases). The specimen sequenced was blood. In nucleotides, the CDR3 is TGTGCCAGCAGGCCGACTATGGCGAAGGAGGAGACCCAGTACTTC. It encodes CASRPTMAKEETQYF.